Following are 25 T cell receptor beta chains from one sample sequenced in a study of T-cell memory formation after mild COVID-19. MiXCR, run by TCRdb on the 5' RACE reads, gives a single entry per CDR3 protein. The data contain 110,000 or so distinct CDR3 sequences, 22% of them singletons. Sequenced: PBMCs or a T cell subset sorted from them (not recorded which). These receptors were taken from a man aged 18 to 29 who had mild COVID-19 (a few samples of this study predate the infection). Cell type and time point are not known.

The genes are TRBV7-9 and TRBJ1-3, with 8 bases matching TRBD1. CDR3 size: 16 residues. The junction had 7 bases not matched to a gene; V was cut back by 6 bases and J by 0 bases. CDR1 and CDR2 (germline): SEHNR, FQNEAQ (reference sequence). The DNA for the CDR3 is TGTGCCAGCAGAACAGGGGGTTTGAGCTCTGGAAACACCATATATTTT. Its protein product is CASRTGGLSSGNTIYF.

This clonotype has more than one count but fewer than ten. The chain couples TRBV23-1 to TRBJ2-3, with TRBD1 as a possible D gene (6 bases). TRBV23-1 is an ORF; its function is uncertain. The CDR3 has 15 amino acids. The V end lost 2 bases, the J end lost 0 bases, and 9 bases lay between the germline ends. In nucleotides, the CDR3 is TGCGCCAGCAGTCAACAGGGGTCTAGCACAGATACGCAGTATTTT. The encoded protein is CASSQQGSSTDTQYF.

This clonotype was counted only a few times. V and J are TRBV29-1 and TRBJ2-1; no reliable D call. CDR1 and CDR2 from the germline V gene are SQVTM and ANQGSEA. The V end was cut by 6 bases, the J end by 9 bases, with 9 bases between. The CDR3 has 10 residues. This CDR3 is CSVPGTEQFF. CDR3 bases: TGCAGCGTGCCTGGCACTGAGCAGTTCTTC.

V is TRBV7-6 and J is TRBJ2-5; D may correspond to TRBD1 or TRBD2 (5 bases each). Germline V gene sequence: CDR1 SGHVS, CDR2 FNYEAQ. With 5 bases removed from V and 5 bases from J, the gap between germline ends came to 15 bases. The CDR3 runs 14 residues. The chain's CDR3 is CASSQGPGSETQYF. CDR3 coding DNA: TGTGCCAGCAGCCAGGGACCCGGCTCGGAGACCCAGTACTTC.

This clonotype was seen only a few times. This chain links TRBV3-1 with TRBJ2-2, with D uncertain. The V gene lost 0 bases and the J gene lost 0 bases, with 14 bases spanning the gap. The CDR3 runs to 18 residues. Per the germline V gene, CDR1 is LGHDT and CDR2 is YNNKEL (reference sequence). CDR3 sequence: CASSQESKGDPNTGELFF. In DNA, the CDR3 is TGTGCCAGCAGCCAAGAATCTAAAGGCGACCCGAACACCGGGGAGCTGTTTTTT.

The chain is built from TRBV20-1 and TRBJ2-7; 8 bases agree with TRBD2. Losses at the gene ends were 8 bases for V and 2 bases for J; bases not matched to a gene: 2. This CDR3 comprises 11 residues. Germline lookup yields CDR1 DFQATT and CDR2 SNEGSKA (reference sequence). The chain's CDR3 is CSSGGTYEQYF. In DNA form, the CDR3 reads TGCAGTTCGGGGGGGACCTACGAGCAGTACTTC.

A word on this clonotype: One end of the junction is discordant with germline, which a read error may explain. The rearrangement links TRBV7-7 to TRBJ2-1, with 7 bases aligning to TRBD2. Germline CDR1 SSHAT, CDR2 FNYEAQ (reference sequence). The CDR3 spans 14 residues. Here the CDR3 DNA reads TGTGCTAGCAGCCGTGGACTAGTCAGCAATGAGCAGTTCTTC. As protein: CASSRGLVSNEQFF.

This clonotype has only a few counts. V gene TRBV20-1 combines with J gene TRBJ2-7, with TRBD1 matching 7 bases. The V gene's germline CDR1 is DFQATT and CDR2 SNEGSKA (reference sequence). The CDR3 extends over 13 amino acids. The V segment lost 2 bases and the J segment 5 bases; nucleotides outside the gene matches: 6. The CDR3 bases are TGCAGTGCTAGAACGGAGACAGGGAACGAGCAGTACTTC. This gives the protein CSARTETGNEQYF.

This clonotype has more than one count but fewer than ten. The chain employs TRBV3-1 and TRBJ1-4, with 7 bases lining up with TRBD1. Trimming at V came to 6 bases and at J to 3 bases, leaving 7 bases not matched to a gene. The CDR3 length is 15 residues. CDR1 is LGHDT and CDR2 is YNNKEL in the germline V gene (reference sequence). CDR3 in amino acids: CASSYYGTANEKLFF. The CDR3 DNA reads TGTGCCAGCAGTTATTACGGGACAGCTAATGAAAAACTGTTTTTT.

DNA for the CDR3: TGTGCCAGCAGCTCCGCTCTAGGGTTCGAGCAGTACGTC. Translated: CASSSALGFEQYV. The chain recombines TRBV5-5 with TRBJ2-7; no definite D call. Germline V gives CDR1 SGHKS, CDR2 YYEKEE (reference sequence). Trimming stripped 3 bases from V and 6 bases from J, with 13 bases between. The CDR3 has 13 residues.

The chain employs TRBV7-2 and TRBJ1-4; D might be TRBD1 (5 bases). This CDR3 has 16 amino acids. Between the trimmed V and J ends, which lost 5 bases and 3 bases, there was a span of 16 bases. Germline CDR1 reads SGHTA; CDR2 reads FQGNSA. CDR3 sequence: CASSPGWGTANEKLFF. DNA of the CDR3: TGTGCCAGCAGCCCTGGTTGGGGGACCGCTAATGAAAAACTGTTTTTT. Full variable domain (rest looked up from reference TRBV7-2 and TRBJ1-4): GAGVSQSPSNKVTEKGKDVELRCDPISGHTALYWYRQSLGQGLEFLIYFQGNSAPDKSGLPSDRFSAERTGGSVSTLTIQRTQQEDSAVYLCASSPGWGTANEKLFFGSGTQLSVL.

The chain combines TRBV3-2 with TRBJ1-4; the table's D call TRBD1 went unverified against the DNA. TRBV3-2 is flagged as a pseudogene. This CDR3 region has 17 residues. CDR3 sequence (DNA): TGTGCCAGCAGCCAACCCTTTTCCGGGACTGGTGGAGAAAAACTGTTTTTT. Translating gives CASSQPFSGTGGEKLFF.

The rearrangement links TRBV12-3 or TRBV12-4 to TRBJ1-1, with unresolved D. This CDR3 comprises 15 residues. Trimming shortened V by 5 bases and J by 3 bases, and 16 bases separated the two germline ends. CDR3 nucleotides: TGTGCCAGCAGTGCCTGGGGTGGGTCCGACACTGAAGCTTTCTTT. It codes for CASSAWGGSDTEAFF.

V and J are TRBV24-1 and TRBJ1-1, with 7 bases that match TRBD1. V shed 2 bases and J 0 bases; nucleotides not matched to a gene: 5. Germline V gene sequence: CDR1 KGHDR, CDR2 SFDVKD. This CDR3 spans 16 amino acids. The CDR3 loop is CATSDSNRGLNTEAFF. The CDR3 DNA sequence: TGTGCCACCAGTGATTCTAACAGGGGACTGAACACTGAAGCTTTCTTT.

The rearrangement joins TRBV11-2 to TRBJ2-5; D is unresolved. CDR1 is SGHAT and CDR2 is FQNNGV in the germline V gene. The germline V and J ends were trimmed by 3 bases and 2 bases, with 16 bases remaining between them. This CDR3 has 16 residues. The CDR3, as DNA: TGTGCCAGCAGCTTCTATATCCGGACCTATCAAGAGACCCAGTACTTC. Translation: CASSFYIRTYQETQYF.

This sequence joins TRBV5-4 and TRBJ2-5, with D perhaps TRBD1 (6 bases). The CDR3 has 13 amino acids. Per the germline V gene, CDR1 is SGHNT and CDR2 is YYREEE (reference sequence). With 6 bases removed from V and 2 bases from J, the gap between germline ends came to 11 bases. CDR3 region: CASMGADQETQYF. The CDR3 DNA reads as TGTGCCAGCATGGGGGCGGATCAAGAGACCCAGTACTTC.

This clonotype has only a few counts. The rearrangement joins TRBV4-1 to TRBJ2-2; 13 nucleotides match TRBD2. Per the germline V gene, CDR1 is MGHRA and CDR2 is YSYEKL. V trimming: 4 bases; J trimming: 3 bases; junction bases outside the gene matches: 11. This CDR3 has 19 amino acids. The CDR3 region has the DNA TGCGCCAGCAGCCCGACGTGGACGGGACTAGCGGGGTACACCGGGGAGCTGTTTTTT. Its translation: CASSPTWTGLAGYTGELFF.

A few counts support this clonotype. The rearrangement links TRBV3-1 to TRBJ1-5; the match to TRBD1 covers 7 bases. In germline, CDR1 is LGHDT, CDR2 YNNKEL (reference sequence). The CDR3 totals 14 residues. Germline trimming cut 5 bases from V and 3 bases from J; bases unmatched to any gene: 4. CDR3 region: CASSVTGVNQPQHF. As DNA, the CDR3 is TGTGCCAGCAGCGTTACAGGGGTCAATCAGCCCCAGCATTTT.

The rearrangement joins TRBV5-1 to TRBJ2-5; maybe TRBD2 (6 bases). The CDR3 contains 15 residues. The V end lost 3 bases, the J end lost 0 bases, and 12 bases lay between the germline ends. Germline CDR1 and CDR2: SGHRS and YFSETQ. The CDR3 sequence is CASSSRLVHQETQYF. Here the CDR3 DNA reads TGCGCCAGCAGCTCGCGACTAGTTCACCAAGAGACCCAGTACTTC.

The chain uses TRBV5-1 and TRBJ2-5, with unresolved D. Trimming took off 3 bases at V and 2 bases at J, with 11 bases between the two ends. CDR3 size: 14 residues. In germline, CDR1 is SGHRS, CDR2 YFSETQ. CDR3 DNA: TGCGCCAGCAGCTCCTCGGGCCCTCAAGAGACCCAGTACTTC. It specifies CASSSSGPQETQYF.

This clonotype was recorded a few times. The chain uses TRBV20-1 and TRBJ2-7; 8 bases align to TRBD2. This CDR3 has 13 residues. Germline trimming cut 6 bases from V and 4 bases from J; bases unmatched to any gene: 8. From germline, CDR1 is DFQATT and CDR2 SNEGSKA (reference sequence). CDR3 protein: CSASGTSLYEQYF. In DNA form, the CDR3 reads TGCAGTGCGTCCGGGACTAGTCTTTACGAGCAGTACTTC.

The chain couples TRBV28 to TRBJ1-2; no reliable D call. Trimming removed 7 bases from V and 0 bases from J, with 12 bases in between. The CDR3 is 14 residues long. Per germline, CDR1 MDHEN and CDR2 SYDVKM. CDR3 sequence reads: CASTRGVTNYGYTF. CDR3 in DNA: TGTGCCAGCACCCGCGGGGTAACTAACTATGGCTACACCTTC.

The sample holds a few counts of this clonotype. The CDR3 bases are TGTGCCAGCAGCCTAAGACAGACCGACCAAGAGACCCAGTACTTC. It yields the protein CASSLRQTDQETQYF. This chain links TRBV7-9 with TRBJ2-5; maybe TRBD1 (5 bases). In germline, CDR1 is SEHNR, CDR2 FQNEAQ (reference sequence). There are 15 residues in the CDR3. The V end lost 5 bases, the J end lost 0 bases, and 13 bases lay between the germline ends.

The chain is built from TRBV19 and TRBJ2-3, with TRBD2 matching over 8 bases. Per germline, CDR1 LNHDA and CDR2 SQIVND (reference sequence). The CDR3 runs 15 residues. V trimming: 6 bases; J trimming: 2 bases; junction bases outside the gene matches: 7. CDR3: CASSVTSGNTDTQYF. Here the CDR3 DNA reads TGTGCCAGTAGCGTTACTAGCGGAAACACAGATACGCAGTATTTT.

This clonotype was seen only a few times. The V call is TRBV9, the J call TRBJ1-1, with D perhaps TRBD1 (6 bases). Per the germline V gene, CDR1 is SGDLS and CDR2 is YYNGEE. The CDR3 sequence is 16 residues long. V lost 2 bases, J lost 1 base, and 15 bases lay in between. The CDR3 coding sequence is TGTGCCAGCAGCGTGGGGTCAGGGACACAGAACACTGAAGCTTTCTTT. Residues: CASSVGSGTQNTEAFF.